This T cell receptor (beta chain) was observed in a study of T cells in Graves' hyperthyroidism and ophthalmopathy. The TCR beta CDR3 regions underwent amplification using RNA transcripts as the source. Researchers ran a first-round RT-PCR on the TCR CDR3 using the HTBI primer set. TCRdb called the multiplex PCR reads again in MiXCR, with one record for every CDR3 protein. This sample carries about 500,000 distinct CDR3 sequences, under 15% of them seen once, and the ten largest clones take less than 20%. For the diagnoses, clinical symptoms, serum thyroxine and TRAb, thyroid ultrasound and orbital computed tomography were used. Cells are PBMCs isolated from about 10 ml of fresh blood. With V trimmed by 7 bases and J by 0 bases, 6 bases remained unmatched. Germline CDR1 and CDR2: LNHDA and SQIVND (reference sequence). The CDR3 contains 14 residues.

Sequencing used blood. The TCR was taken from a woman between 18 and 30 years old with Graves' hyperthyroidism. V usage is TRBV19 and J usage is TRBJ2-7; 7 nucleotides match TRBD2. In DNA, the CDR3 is TGTGCCAGTATGAGCCCGGGAGGCTCCTACGAGCAGTACTTC. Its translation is CASMSPGGSYEQYF.